Detailed here is one T cell receptor (beta chain). These data come from a study of technical replicates of blood from a few donors. The CDR3 length is 16 residues. The ends lost 0 bases at V and 3 bases at J; junction bases unmatched: 4. Germline V CDR1 and CDR2: MNHEY, SVGAGI. Profiled with immunoSEQ multiplex PCR; TCRdb holds only in-frame clones, not every one. The sample consists of over 60,000 clones, about 92% of them appearing once. The receptor's source is a human donor in good health. Sequenced: T cells isolated from PBMCs. The chain uses TRBV6-5 and TRBJ1-5; 8 bases map to TRBD1. CDR3 protein: CASSYSATGVNQPQHF. The DNA for the CDR3 is TGTGCCAGCAGTTACTCGGCGACAGGGGTCAATCAGCCCCAGCATTTT.